This T cell receptor (beta chain) was recorded in a study of T cell responses to AZD1222 COVID-19 vaccine. Study-level findings and limits: Dominant at 160-218 and 743-854, vaccine-associated CD4 TCRs also spanned spike. Spike-specific TCR repertoires showed rising breadth and depth after two AZD1222 doses. Recipients of AZD1222 seropositive at baseline numbered only 5 or 6. Targets within unmutated variant regions were reportedly found for nearly half of spike-specific TCRs.

V trimming: 6 bases; J trimming: 8 bases; junction bases outside the gene matches: 6. CDR3 size: 14 residues. Per the germline V gene, CDR1 is MNHEY and CDR2 is SMNVEV (reference sequence). A word on this clone: Its specificity is unknown.

Clones were sequenced by immunoSEQ multiplex PCR, and TCRdb holds only the in-frame ones, with some missing. The table includes over 150,000 clones, approximately 94% detected once. The V call is TRBV27, the J call TRBJ1-6; TRBD1 agrees at 8 bases. This clonotype originated in an adult who received the AZD1222 COVID-19 vaccine. Sequencing was performed on peripheral blood, taken 28 days after the second AZD1222 dose. CDR3 amino acids: CASSRTGSYSPLHF. In DNA form, the CDR3 reads TGTGCCAGCAGCAGGACAGGGAGCTATTCACCCCTCCACTTT.